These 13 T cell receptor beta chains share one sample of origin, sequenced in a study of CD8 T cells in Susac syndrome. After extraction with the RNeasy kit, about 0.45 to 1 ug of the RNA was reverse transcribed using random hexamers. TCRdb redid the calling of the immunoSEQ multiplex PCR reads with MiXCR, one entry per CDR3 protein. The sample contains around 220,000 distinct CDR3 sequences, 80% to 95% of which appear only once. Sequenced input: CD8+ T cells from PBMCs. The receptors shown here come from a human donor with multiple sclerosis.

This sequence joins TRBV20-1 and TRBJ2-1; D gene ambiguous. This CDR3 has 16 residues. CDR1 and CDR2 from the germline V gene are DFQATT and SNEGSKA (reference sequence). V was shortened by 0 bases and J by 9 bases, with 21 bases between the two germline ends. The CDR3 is CSARDWGPIDRGEQFF. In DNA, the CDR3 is TGCAGTGCTAGAGATTGGGGTCCAATCGATCGCGGTGAGCAGTTCTTC.

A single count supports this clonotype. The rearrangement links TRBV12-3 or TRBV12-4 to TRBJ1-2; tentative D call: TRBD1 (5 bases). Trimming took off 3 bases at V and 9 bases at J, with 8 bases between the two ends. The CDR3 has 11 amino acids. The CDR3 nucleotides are TGTGCCAGCAGTTTGGCAGGGCGCTACACCTTC. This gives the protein CASSLAGRYTF.

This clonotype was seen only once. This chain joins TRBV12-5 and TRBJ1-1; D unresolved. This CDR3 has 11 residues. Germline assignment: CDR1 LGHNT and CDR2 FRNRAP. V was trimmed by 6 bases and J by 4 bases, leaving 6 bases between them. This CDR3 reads CASGRGTEAFF. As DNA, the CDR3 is TGTGCTAGTGGACGGGGCACTGAAGCTTTCTTT.

CDR3 residues: CSVEQALEAFF. CDR3 nucleotide sequence: TGCAGCGTTGAGCAGGCTCTTGAAGCTTTCTTT. The chain carries TRBV29-1 and TRBJ1-1; D gene ambiguous. Trimming left V 3 bases short and J 7 bases short, with 9 bases between. Germline loops: CDR1 SQVTM, CDR2 ANQGSEA. The CDR3 contains 11 residues.

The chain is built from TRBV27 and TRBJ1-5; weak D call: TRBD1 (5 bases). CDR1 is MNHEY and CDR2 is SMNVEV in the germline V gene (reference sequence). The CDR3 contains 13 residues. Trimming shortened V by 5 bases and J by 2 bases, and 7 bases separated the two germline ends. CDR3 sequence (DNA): TGTGCCAGCAGTCGAGGGGGCAATCAGCCCCAGCATTTT. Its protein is CASSRGGNQPQHF.

The CDR3, as DNA: TGTGCCAGCAGTAGTCAACTAGCGGGGGGTTTAAGCTCCTACAATGAGCAGTTCTTC. It codes for CASSSQLAGGLSSYNEQFF. V and J are TRBV27 and TRBJ2-1, with 12 positions matching TRBD2. Germline CDR1 is MNHEY and CDR2 is SMNVEV (reference sequence). The CDR3 is 19 residues long. V was clipped by 5 bases and J by 0 bases; unmatched bases: 11.

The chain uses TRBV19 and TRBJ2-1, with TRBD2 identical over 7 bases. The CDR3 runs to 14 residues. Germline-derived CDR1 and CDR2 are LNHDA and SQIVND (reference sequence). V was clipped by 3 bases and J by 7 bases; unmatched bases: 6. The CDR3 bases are TGTGCCAGTAGTATGAGGCCAGCGGGAAATGAGCAGTTCTTC. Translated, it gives CASSMRPAGNEQFF. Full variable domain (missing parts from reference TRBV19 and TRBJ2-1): DGGITQSPKYLFRKEGQNVTLSCEQNLNHDAMYWYRQDPGQGLRLIYYSQIVNDFQKGDIAEGYSVSREKKESFPLTVTSAQKNPTAFYLCASSMRPAGNEQFFGPGTRLTVL.

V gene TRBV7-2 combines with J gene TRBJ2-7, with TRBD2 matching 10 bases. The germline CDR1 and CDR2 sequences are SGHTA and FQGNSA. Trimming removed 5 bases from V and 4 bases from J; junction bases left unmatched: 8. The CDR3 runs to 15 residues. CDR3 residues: CASSKLAGAFYEQYF. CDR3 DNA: TGTGCCAGCAGCAAGCTAGCGGGGGCCTTTTACGAGCAGTACTTC.

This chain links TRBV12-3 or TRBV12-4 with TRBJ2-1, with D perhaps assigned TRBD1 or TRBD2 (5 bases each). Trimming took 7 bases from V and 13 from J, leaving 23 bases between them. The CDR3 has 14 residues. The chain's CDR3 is CASTRREGRHGQFF. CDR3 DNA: TGTGCCAGCACTCGGCGAGAGGGGCGCCATGGACAGTTCTTC.

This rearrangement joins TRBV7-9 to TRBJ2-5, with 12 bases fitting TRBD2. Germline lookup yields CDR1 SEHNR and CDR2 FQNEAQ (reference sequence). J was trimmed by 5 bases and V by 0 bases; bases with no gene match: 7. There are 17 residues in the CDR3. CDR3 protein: CASSLALTSGSGETQYF. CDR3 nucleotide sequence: TGTGCCAGCAGCTTAGCGCTGACTAGCGGGAGTGGCGAGACCCAGTACTTC. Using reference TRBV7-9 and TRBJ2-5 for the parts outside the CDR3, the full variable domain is DTGVSQNPRHKITKRGQNVTFRCDPISEHNRLYWYRQTLGQGPEFLTYFQNEAQLEKSRLLSDRFSAERPKGSFSTLEIQRTEQGDSAMYLCASSLALTSGSGETQYFGPGTRLLVL.

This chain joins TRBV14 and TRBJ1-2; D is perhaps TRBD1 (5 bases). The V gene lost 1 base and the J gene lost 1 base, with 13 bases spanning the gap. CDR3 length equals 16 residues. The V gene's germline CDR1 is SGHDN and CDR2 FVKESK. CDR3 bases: TGTGCCAGCAGCCAAGTACCCGGGGGAGTTAACTATGGCTACACCTTC. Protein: CASSQVPGGVNYGYTF.

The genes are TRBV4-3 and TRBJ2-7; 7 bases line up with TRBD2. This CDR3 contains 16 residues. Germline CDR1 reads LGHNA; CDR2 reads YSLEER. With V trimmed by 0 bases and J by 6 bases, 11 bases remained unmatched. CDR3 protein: CASSQDLAGVLPEQYF. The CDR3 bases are TGCGCCAGCAGCCAAGATCTGGCGGGAGTTCTCCCCGAGCAGTACTTC.

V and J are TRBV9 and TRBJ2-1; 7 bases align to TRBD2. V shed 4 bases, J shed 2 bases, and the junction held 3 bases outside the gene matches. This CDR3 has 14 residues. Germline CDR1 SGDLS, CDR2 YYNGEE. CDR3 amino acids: CASSSGNTYNEQFF. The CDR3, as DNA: TGTGCCAGCAGCAGCGGGAATACCTACAATGAGCAGTTCTTC.